This T cell receptor (beta chain) emerged from a study of Tregs in tolerant kidney transplant recipients. About the research overall: Mixed chimerism was transient after nonmyeloablative marrow transplants from related graft donors. Study results and caveats: Biological reproducibility was not directly addressed, but technical replication error appeared minimal. Expanding Tregs on activated donor B cells appeared to best identify donor-specific TCRbeta clones.

The CDR3 extends over 15 amino acids. Per the germline V gene, CDR1 is SGHRS and CDR2 is YFSETQ. The ends lost 4 bases at V and 5 bases at J; junction bases unmatched: 10. Profiling relied on immunoSEQ multiplex PCR, and the TCRdb table lists in-frame clones only, not all of them. This sample has some 71,000 clones; around 90% occur once, and the top ten carry approximately 0.39%. Unstimulated regulatory T cells (CD4+CD25+CD127-), CD4+CD25- non-regulatory cells, CD4 and CD8 cells were FACS-sorted from thawed PBMCs. Remarks on this clone: Its antigen is unknown.

The sequences come from CD4+ T cells from blood, collected before the transplant. This receptor was taken from a human donor who received a combined kidney and bone marrow transplant. This chain uses TRBV5-1 with TRBJ2-3; 7 bases match TRBD1. For the CDR3, the DNA is TGCGCCAGCAGCCCTCAGGGGGAGTGGGTAGATACGCAGTATTTT. As protein: CASSPQGEWVDTQYF.